This T cell receptor beta chain came from a study of blood T cell repertoires in COVID-19. Study summary: From the United States, Italy and Spain came samples of acute and convalescent COVID-19. The analysed material was cDNA or gDNA that came from T cells, B-cell-depleted T cells, or PBMCs.

V was shortened by 3 bases and J by 2 bases, with 11 bases between the two germline ends. Germline CDR1 is SGHNT and CDR2 is YYREEE (reference sequence). This CDR3 has 14 residues. As processed by the authors: Nucleated cell number was recorded as an estimate derived from reference gene primer amplification. The protocol was immunoSEQ multiplex PCR, while the TCRdb copy is restricted to in-frame clones and leaves out a portion. V and J calls and clone size come straight from that table; D and trimming were deduced from the DNA. Among 60,000 to 75,000 clones listed, around 90% were seen once. The sample taken for sequencing was peripheral blood. The V call is TRBV5-4, the J call TRBJ2-5; weak D call: TRBD1 (6 bases). This sequence originates from a man in his fifties or sixties with active COVID-19. The CDR3 coding sequence is TGTGCCAGCAGCTCGACAGGCGTACAAGAGACCCAGTACTTC. This gives the protein CASSSTGVQETQYF.